This TCR beta chain was sequenced in a study of T cell repertoires in cytomegalovirus infection. From germline, CDR1 is SGHVS and CDR2 FNYEAQ. CDR3 length: 14 amino acids. Trimming took 6 bases from V and 6 from J, leaving 18 bases between them. In its sample, this clonotype ranks as medium-sized. What it binds is not known. Each CDR3 protein gets one entry after TCRdb re-called the reads with MiXCR. The sample comprises tens of thousands of distinct CDR3 sequences, less than 30% of which are singletons, and 59% rests with the top ten. This TCR came from a human donor in good health (CMV status not recorded). Some clones in this sample may be carry-over from other donors' samples. The genes are TRBV7-6 and TRBJ2-7, with D maybe TRBD2 (6 bases). Sample: CD8+ T cells from cultured PBMCs, taken from culture after CMV antigen stimulation. The CDR3 reads CASSLSGGNGEQYF. The CDR3 DNA reads as TGTGCCAGCAGTCTAAGTGGGGGGAACGGCGAGCAGTACTTC.